The source of this TCR beta chain is a study of beta chain features in type 1 diabetes. Study information: The study found patients and healthy donors alike in age, gender and cell yields.

The CDR3 consists of 13 residues. The V end was cut by 5 bases, the J end by 9 bases, with 14 bases between. The germline V gene has CDR1 SGHNT and CDR2 YENEEA. Expressed TCRB transcripts were sequenced after all isolated RNA was converted to cDNA. Mean read depth for naive, central memory and regulatory T cell samples was 3.5 million to 4.5 million reads. The data were produced by immunoSEQ multiplex PCR, yet TCRdb's version contains in-frame clones alone and is incomplete. Among 330,000 or so clones listed, 13% to 15% were seen once. The chain recombines TRBV11-3 with TRBJ2-1; no definite D call. Sequencing input: central memory CD4+ T cells from blood. The clonotype was recovered from a man aged 30 to 45 in good health. The CDR3 loop reads CASSRVKGGEQFF. The CDR3 region has the DNA TGTGCCAGCAGCCGGGTTAAGGGTGGTGAGCAGTTCTTC.